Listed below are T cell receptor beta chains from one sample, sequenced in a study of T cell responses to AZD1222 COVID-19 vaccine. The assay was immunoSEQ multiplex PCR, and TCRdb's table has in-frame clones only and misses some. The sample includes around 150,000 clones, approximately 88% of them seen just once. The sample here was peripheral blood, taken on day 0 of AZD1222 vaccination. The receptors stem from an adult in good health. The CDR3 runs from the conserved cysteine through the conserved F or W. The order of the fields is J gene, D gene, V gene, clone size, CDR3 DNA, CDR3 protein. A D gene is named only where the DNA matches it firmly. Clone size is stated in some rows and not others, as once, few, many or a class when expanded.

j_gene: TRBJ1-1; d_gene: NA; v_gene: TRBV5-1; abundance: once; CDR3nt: TGCGCCAGCAGCTTGATAGCGGGGTCGAACACTGAAGCTTTCTTT; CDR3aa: CASSLIAGSNTEAFF
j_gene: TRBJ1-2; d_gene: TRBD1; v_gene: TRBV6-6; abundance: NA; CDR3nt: TGTGCCAGCAGTGACCCCGGGACAGGGCCCTATGGCTACACCTTC; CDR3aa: CASSDPGTGPYGYTF
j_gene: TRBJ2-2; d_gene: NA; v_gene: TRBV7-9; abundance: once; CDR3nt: TGTGCCAGCAGCTGGACAGTCAACACCGGGGAGCTGTTTTTT; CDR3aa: CASSWTVNTGELFF
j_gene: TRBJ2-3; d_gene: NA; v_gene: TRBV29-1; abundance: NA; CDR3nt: TGCAGCGTTGATCGGGACGGAGTTTTCACAGATACGCAGTATTTT; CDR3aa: CSVDRDGVFTDTQYF
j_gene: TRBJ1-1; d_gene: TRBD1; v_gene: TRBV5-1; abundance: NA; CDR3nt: TGCGCCAGCAGCCCCCGCCCGGGACAGGGAATGGACACTGAAGCTTTCTTT; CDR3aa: CASSPRPGQGMDTEAFF
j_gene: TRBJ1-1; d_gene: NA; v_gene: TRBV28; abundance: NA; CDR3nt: TGTGCCAGCAGTTCGAGACCTAACACTGAAGCTTTCTTT; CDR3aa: CASSSRPNTEAFF
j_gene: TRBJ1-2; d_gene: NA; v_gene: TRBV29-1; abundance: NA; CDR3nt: TGCAGCGTTGAAGGGCCCTATGGCTACACCTTC; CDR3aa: CSVEGPYGYTF
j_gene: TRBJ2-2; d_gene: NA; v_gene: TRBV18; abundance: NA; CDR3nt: TGTGCCAGCTCACCACCGCGGTTAGGGGAGCTGTTTTTT; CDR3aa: CASSPPRLGELFF
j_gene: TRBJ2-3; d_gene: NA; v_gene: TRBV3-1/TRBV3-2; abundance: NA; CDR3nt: TGTGCCAGCAGCCAAGTCGGAAGGGGCCCCCTAGATACGCAGTATTTT; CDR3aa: CASSQVGRGPLDTQYF
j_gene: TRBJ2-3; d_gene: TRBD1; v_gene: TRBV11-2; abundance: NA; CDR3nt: TGTGCCAGCAGCCCTTTTAGGGGGCAGATTGGAGATACGCAGTATTTT; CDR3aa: CASSPFRGQIGDTQYF
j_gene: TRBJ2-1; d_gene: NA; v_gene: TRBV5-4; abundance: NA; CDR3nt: TGTGCCAGCAGCTTGGTTGGGGGTGAGCAGTTCTTC; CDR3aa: CASSLVGGEQFF
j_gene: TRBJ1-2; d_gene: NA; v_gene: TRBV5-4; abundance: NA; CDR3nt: TGTGCCAGCAGCTTGGGGGCAGGGGCAGACTATGGCTACACCTTC; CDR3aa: CASSLGAGADYGYTF
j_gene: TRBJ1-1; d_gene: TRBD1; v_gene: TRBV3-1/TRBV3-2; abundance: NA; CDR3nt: TGTGCCAGCAGCCAGAAAATCACAGGGGGATGGACTGAAGCTTTCTTT; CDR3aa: CASSQKITGGWTEAFF
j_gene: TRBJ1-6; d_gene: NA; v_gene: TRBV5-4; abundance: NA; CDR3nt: TGTGCCAGCAGTGTGAACGGGGGCGGGGATTCACCCCTCCACTTT; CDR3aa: CASSVNGGGDSPLHF
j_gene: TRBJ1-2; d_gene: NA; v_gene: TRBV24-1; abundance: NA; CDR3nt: TGTGCCACCAGTGCCCCACAGGGAAACTATGGCTACACCTTC; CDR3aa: CATSAPQGNYGYTF
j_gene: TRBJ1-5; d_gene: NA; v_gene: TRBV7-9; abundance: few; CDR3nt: TGTGCCAGCAGCCCTCCCGGGGGTCAGCCCCAGCATTTT; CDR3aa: CASSPPGGQPQHF
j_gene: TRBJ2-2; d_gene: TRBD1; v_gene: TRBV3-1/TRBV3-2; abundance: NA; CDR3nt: TGTGCCAGCAGCCGCAGGGGGCCCGCGAACACCGGGGAGCTGTTTTTT; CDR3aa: CASSRRGPANTGELFF
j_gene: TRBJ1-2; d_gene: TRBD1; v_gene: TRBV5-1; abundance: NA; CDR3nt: TGCGCCAGCAGCCATCGAGGGGGCGCGGATGGCTACACCTTC; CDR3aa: CASSHRGGADGYTF
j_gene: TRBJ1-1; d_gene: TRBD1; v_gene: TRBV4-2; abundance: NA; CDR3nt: TGTGCCAGCAGCCGAGGGACAGGGCCGAACACTGAAGCTTTCTTT; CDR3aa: CASSRGTGPNTEAFF
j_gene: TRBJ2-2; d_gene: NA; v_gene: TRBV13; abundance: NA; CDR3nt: TGTGCCAGCAGCTTAGGTCGAGGTGTTTATCGACCCGGGGAGCTGTTTTTT; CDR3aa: CASSLGRGVYRPGELFF
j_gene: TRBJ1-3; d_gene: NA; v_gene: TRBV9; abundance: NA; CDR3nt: TGTGCCAGCAGCCTTAGTTCCCTCTCTGGAAACACCATATATTTT; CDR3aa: CASSLSSLSGNTIYF
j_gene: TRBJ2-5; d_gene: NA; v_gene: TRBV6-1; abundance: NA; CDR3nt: TGTGCCAGCAGTGAAGGATTCTCCGTGGGACAGACCCAGTACTTC; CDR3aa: CASSEGFSVGQTQYF
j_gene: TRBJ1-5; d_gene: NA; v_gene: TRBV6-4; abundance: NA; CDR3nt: TGTGCCAGCAGTTCGACAGGTGGGGATCAGCCCCAGCATTTT; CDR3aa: CASSSTGGDQPQHF
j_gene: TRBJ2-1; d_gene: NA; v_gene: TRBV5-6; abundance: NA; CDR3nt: TGTGCCAGCAGCTTGCGAAGAATCTCCTACAATGAGCAGTTCTTC; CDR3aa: CASSLRRISYNEQFF
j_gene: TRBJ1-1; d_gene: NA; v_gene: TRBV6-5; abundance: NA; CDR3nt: TGTGCCAGCAAGGGTCGAGGAGGGGAGAACACTGAAGCTTTCTTT; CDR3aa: CASKGRGGENTEAFF
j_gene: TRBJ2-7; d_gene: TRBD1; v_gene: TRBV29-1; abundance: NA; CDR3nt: TGCAGCGTTGAAGAAAGGGACAGGGGGTTGAGGGAGCAGTACTTC; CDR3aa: CSVEERDRGLREQYF
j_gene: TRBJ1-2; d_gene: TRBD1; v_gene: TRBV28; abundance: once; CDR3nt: TGTGCCAGCAGTAGAGGCAGGGGGGTGGGCTACACCTTC; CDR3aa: CASSRGRGVGYTF
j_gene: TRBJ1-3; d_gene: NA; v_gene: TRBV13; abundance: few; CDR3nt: TGTGCCAGCAGCTTAAAGGGGACCTATGGTGGAAACACCATATATTTT; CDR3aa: CASSLKGTYGGNTIYF
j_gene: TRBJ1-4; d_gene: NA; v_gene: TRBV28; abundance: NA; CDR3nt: TGTGCCAGCAGTGGGCGGGAGGGGGTTGAAAAACTGTTTTTT; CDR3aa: CASSGREGVEKLFF
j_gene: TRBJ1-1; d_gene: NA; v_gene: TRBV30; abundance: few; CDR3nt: TGTGCCTCGGGGGAGGCCTCGAACACTGAAGCTTTCTTT; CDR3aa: CASGEASNTEAFF